The 23 T cell receptor beta chains reported below all come from one sample, sequenced in a study of CD8 T cells in Susac syndrome. Random hexamers primed reverse transcription of about 0.45 to 1 ug RNA. TCRdb analysed the immunoSEQ multiplex PCR reads with MiXCR anew, one entry per CDR3 protein. The sample holds under 200,000 distinct CDR3 sequences; under 97% are singletons and the top ten take approximately 0.1%. Sequencing was done on a sample of CD4+ T cells from PBMCs. These receptors came from a human donor with Susac syndrome.

This chain connects TRBV20-1 to TRBJ2-7, with a weak D call TRBD1 (6 bases). Germline V gives CDR1 DFQATT, CDR2 SNEGSKA (reference sequence). The V and J ends lost 6 bases and 4 bases respectively, with 19 bases between them. The CDR3 spans 14 residues. CDR3 in amino acids: CSAPRQEKMYEQYF. The CDR3 bases are TGCAGTGCGCCACGACAGGAAAAGATGTACGAGCAGTACTTC.

V gene TRBV2 combines with J gene TRBJ2-5, with a weak D call TRBD1 (6 bases). This CDR3 region has 15 residues. The germline V and J ends were trimmed by 8 bases and 5 bases, with 21 bases remaining between them. Looked up from germline, CDR1 is SNHLY and CDR2 is FYNNEI. The CDR3 is CASSWGLTGLETQYF. The CDR3 bases are TGTGCCAGCTCGTGGGGTCTTACAGGGCTGGAGACCCAGTACTTC.

V is TRBV12-3 or TRBV12-4 and J is TRBJ1-2; 12 positions match TRBD1. Trimming took 4 bases from V and 7 from J; bases not matched to a gene: 7. There are 15 residues in the CDR3. Here the CDR3 reads CASSSPGQGAFGYTF. The DNA for the CDR3 is TGTGCCAGCAGTTCACCGGGACAGGGGGCATTTGGCTACACCTTC.

The chain recombines TRBV5-1 with TRBJ2-5; unclear D gene. Germline V gene sequence: CDR1 SGHRS, CDR2 YFSETQ. V shed 0 bases and J shed 4 bases, with 16 bases lying between them. CDR3 length: 16 residues. CDR3 region: CASSLEGSSGVETQYF. CDR3 bases: TGCGCCAGCAGCTTGGAGGGCTCATCGGGTGTAGAGACCCAGTACTTC.

The chain's CDR3 is CASSLTGVGANVLTF. Written as DNA, the CDR3 is TGTGCCAGCAGTCTAACTGGTGTTGGGGCCAACGTCCTGACTTTC. J is TRBJ2-6 and V is TRBV28; no reliable D call. Germline V gene data show CDR1 as MDHEN and CDR2 as SYDVKM. The CDR3 spans 15 residues. With 5 bases removed from V and 3 bases from J, the gap between germline ends came to 11 bases.

J is TRBJ2-2 and V is TRBV9; a weak D match, TRBD2 (6 bases). Germline V gene data show CDR1 as SGDLS and CDR2 as YYNGEE. This CDR3 is built from 15 residues. V lost 4 bases and J lost 0, with 10 bases in between. The CDR3 loop reads CASSMTGANTGELFF. In nucleotides, the CDR3 is TGTGCCAGCAGCATGACGGGGGCGAACACCGGGGAGCTGTTTTTT.

The chain couples TRBV6-4 to TRBJ2-2; D ambiguous. Germline V CDR1 and CDR2: MRHNA, SNTAGT. Trimming pared 6 bases from V and 6 bases from J, leaving 11 bases between. The CDR3 runs 13 residues. The CDR3 DNA is TGTGCCAGCAGAAGGGATTGGTCCGGGGAGCTGTTTTTT. This codes for CASRRDWSGELFF.

The chain's CDR3 is CASSRQGPSGANVLTF. DNA of the CDR3: TGTGCCAGCAGTAGACAGGGGCCCTCTGGGGCCAACGTCCTGACTTTC. The chain uses TRBV6-2 or TRBV6-3 and TRBJ2-6, with TRBD1 identical over 8 bases. Germline V gives CDR1 MNHEY, CDR2 SVGEGT. The V segment lost 5 bases and the J segment 0 bases; nucleotides outside the gene matches: 3. CDR3 length: 16 amino acids.

The V gene is TRBV12-3 or TRBV12-4, the J gene TRBJ1-6; unclear D gene. This CDR3 has 12 residues. V shed 3 bases and J shed 9 bases, with 6 bases lying between them. The CDR3 is CASSLVLSPLHF. The CDR3 nucleotides read TGTGCCAGCAGTTTGGTTCTTTCACCCCTCCACTTT.

The chain is built from TRBV3-1 and TRBJ2-7; D possibly corresponds to TRBD2 (5 bases). V lost 3 bases to trimming and J lost 3 bases, with 18 bases between them. Looked up from germline, CDR1 is LGHDT and CDR2 is YNNKEL (reference sequence). The CDR3 runs 16 residues. The CDR3 spells CASSQGGPSLIYEQYF. As DNA, the CDR3 is TGTGCCAGCAGCCAGGGCGGGCCTAGCTTGATCTACGAGCAGTACTTC.

The J gene is TRBJ1-2, the V gene TRBV9; D gene ambiguous. The V gene lost 3 bases and the J gene lost 8 bases, with 17 bases spanning the gap. The CDR3 runs 14 residues. Germline V CDR1 and CDR2: SGDLS, YYNGEE. This CDR3 is CASSGDGTIGGYTF. CDR3 coding DNA: TGTGCCAGCAGCGGTGACGGCACCATAGGAGGCTACACCTTC.

The chain couples TRBV29-1 to TRBJ2-2; 7 nucleotides line up with TRBD2. After removal of 4 bases from V and 4 bases from J, the junction contained 6 bases not matched to a gene. The CDR3 runs 14 residues. From germline, CDR1 is SQVTM and CDR2 ANQGSEA. The CDR3, as DNA: TGCAGCGTTGTCGGTTGGGGGGGCACCGGGGAGCTGTTTTTT. Translation gives CSVVGWGGTGELFF.

The rearrangement joins TRBV3-1 to TRBJ1-1; TRBD1 agrees at 7 bases. Germline CDR1 LGHDT, CDR2 YNNKEL (reference sequence). Germline trimming cut 4 bases from V and 6 bases from J; bases unmatched to any gene: 8. The CDR3 is made up of 14 amino acids. CDR3 region: CASSPMTGRAEAFF. The CDR3 bases are TGTGCCAGCAGCCCTATGACAGGGCGCGCTGAAGCTTTCTTT.

This clonotype showed up just a few times. V gene TRBV29-1 combines with J gene TRBJ2-3; 10 nucleotides match TRBD2. With 4 bases clipped from V and 5 bases from J, the junction kept 0 bases outside the gene matches. The CDR3 runs to 12 residues. Germline CDR1 and CDR2: SQVTM and ANQGSEA. In nucleotides, the CDR3 is TGCAGCGTTGGACTAGCGGGAGATACGCAGTATTTT. It yields the protein CSVGLAGDTQYF.

The chain joins TRBV20-1 to TRBJ1-3, with D perhaps TRBD1 (5 bases). Looked up from germline, CDR1 is DFQATT and CDR2 is SNEGSKA (reference sequence). The V gene lost 2 bases and the J gene lost 0 bases, with 8 bases spanning the gap. The CDR3 sequence is 14 residues long. The CDR3 is CSARKGPSGNTIYF. The DNA for the CDR3 is TGCAGTGCTAGAAAGGGACCCTCTGGAAACACCATATATTTT.

The chain carries TRBV6-2 or TRBV6-3 and TRBJ1-1; no clear D gene. The V end was cut by 2 bases, the J end by 1 base, with 5 bases between. This CDR3 has 13 amino acids. Germline V gives CDR1 MNHEY, CDR2 SVGEGT. The CDR3 DNA reads as TGTGCCAGCAGTTACCGGGGGAACACTGAAGCTTTCTTT. It is translated as CASSYRGNTEAFF.

The rearrangement uses TRBV2 and TRBJ1-2; the D is unclear. CDR3 length equals 14 residues. Deletions cut 10 bases from V and 2 bases from J, with 17 bases between. Germline CDR1 is SNHLY and CDR2 is FYNNEI. This chain's CDR3 is CAMGVEAGNYGYTF. The CDR3 coding sequence is TGTGCCATGGGAGTGGAGGCTGGCAACTATGGCTACACCTTC.

The V and J genes are TRBV7-3 and TRBJ2-1; TRBD1 matches at 7 bases. The CDR3 runs to 15 residues. V trimming: 5 bases; J trimming: 6 bases; junction bases outside the gene matches: 10. CDR1 and CDR2 from the germline V gene are SGHTA and FQGTGA. CDR3 sequence reads: CASSRGQGVFNEQFF. DNA for the CDR3: TGTGCCAGCAGCAGGGGGCAGGGGGTCTTCAATGAGCAGTTCTTC.

The V call is TRBV7-9, the J call TRBJ1-5; the match to TRBD1 covers 12 bases. The V segment lost 5 bases and the J segment 8 bases; nucleotides outside the gene matches: 4. Germline assignment: CDR1 SEHNR and CDR2 FQNEAQ (reference sequence). The CDR3 is made up of 14 amino acids. The CDR3 is CASSPGTGGKPQHF. For the CDR3, the DNA is TGTGCCAGCAGCCCCGGGACAGGGGGCAAGCCCCAGCATTTT.

This chain joins TRBV29-1 and TRBJ1-4; D is uncertain. CDR1 and CDR2 from the germline V gene are SQVTM and ANQGSEA. The CDR3 has 15 residues. Trimming took 1 base from V and 2 from J, leaving 11 bases between them. CDR3 residues: CSVEGEGGTNEKLFF. The DNA of the CDR3 is TGCAGCGTTGAAGGGGAGGGCGGCACTAATGAAAAACTGTTTTTT.

The rearrangement joins TRBV9 to TRBJ2-6; D may be TRBD2 (5 bases). CDR1 and CDR2 (germline): SGDLS, YYNGEE. This CDR3 contains 18 residues. The V and J ends lost 0 bases and 2 bases respectively, with 15 bases between them. This chain's CDR3 is CASSVVSGIRPGANVLTF. Written as DNA, the CDR3 is TGTGCCAGCAGCGTAGTTTCCGGGATTAGGCCTGGGGCCAACGTCCTGACTTTC.

The chain has TRBV27 and TRBJ1-5; possible D gene TRBD1, 5 bases. Trimming removed 6 bases at V and 7 bases at J, with 16 bases between. Germline lookup yields CDR1 MNHEY and CDR2 SMNVEV (reference sequence). The CDR3 runs 14 residues. This CDR3 reads CASSTYQGTQPQHF. In DNA, the CDR3 is TGTGCCAGCAGCACCTACCAGGGCACCCAGCCCCAGCATTTT.

The rearrangement uses TRBV2 and TRBJ2-1; 14 bases fit TRBD2. This CDR3 contains 19 residues. V gave up 6 bases and J gave up 0 bases; unmatched junction bases: 10. Germline values: CDR1 SNHLY, CDR2 FYNNEI. The CDR3 is CASRGGLAGGSSSYNEQFF. The CDR3, as DNA: TGTGCCAGCAGGGGAGGACTAGCGGGGGGCTCGAGCTCCTACAATGAGCAGTTCTTC.